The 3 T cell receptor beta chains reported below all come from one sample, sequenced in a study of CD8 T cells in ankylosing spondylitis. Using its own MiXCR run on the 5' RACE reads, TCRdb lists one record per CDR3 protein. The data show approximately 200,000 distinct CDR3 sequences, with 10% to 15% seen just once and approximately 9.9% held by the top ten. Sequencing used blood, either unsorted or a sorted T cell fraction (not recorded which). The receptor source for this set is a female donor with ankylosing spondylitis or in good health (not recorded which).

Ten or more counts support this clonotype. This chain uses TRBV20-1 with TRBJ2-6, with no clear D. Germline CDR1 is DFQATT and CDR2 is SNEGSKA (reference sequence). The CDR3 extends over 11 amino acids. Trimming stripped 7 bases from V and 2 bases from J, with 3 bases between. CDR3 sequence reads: CSVAGANVLTF. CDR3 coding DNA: TGCAGTGTGGCTGGGGCCAACGTCCTGACTTTC.

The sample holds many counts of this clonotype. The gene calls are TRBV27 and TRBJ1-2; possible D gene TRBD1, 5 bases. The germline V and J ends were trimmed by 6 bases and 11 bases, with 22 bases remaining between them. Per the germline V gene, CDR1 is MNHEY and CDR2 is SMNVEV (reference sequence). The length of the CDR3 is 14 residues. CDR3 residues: CASSPVRDSPLYTF. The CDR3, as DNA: TGTGCCAGCAGCCCGGTCCGGGACTCTCCTTTATACACCTTC.

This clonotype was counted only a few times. The CDR3 DNA is TGCAGCGCGGAGGGGATGGGTGAAAAACTGTTTTTT. It translates to CSAEGMGEKLFF. The chain recombines TRBV29-1 with TRBJ1-4; D may be TRBD1 (5 bases). The CDR3 is made up of 12 amino acids. Trimming stripped 7 bases from V and 7 bases from J, with 13 bases between. Germline V gene data show CDR1 as SQVTM and CDR2 as ANQGSEA.